The 5 T cell receptor beta chains below were found in one sample sequenced in a study of T cell responses to AZD1222 COVID-19 vaccine. TCRdb's copy holds only in-frame clones and misses some; the assay was immunoSEQ multiplex PCR. This repertoire shows about 100,000 clones, over 75% found once; its top ten account for around 19%. Sample: peripheral blood, taken on day 0 of AZD1222 vaccination. The origin of the receptors is an adult in good health.

The gene calls are TRBV19 and TRBJ2-1, with D unclear. V was shortened by 2 bases and J by 7 bases, with 9 bases between the two germline ends. This CDR3 has 13 amino acids. The germline gives CDR1 LNHDA, CDR2 SQIVND (reference sequence). In DNA form, the CDR3 reads TGTGCCAGTAGTATAACAGTGGGAAATGAGCAGTTCTTC. Its protein is CASSITVGNEQFF. Supplemented by reference TRBV19 and TRBJ2-1, the full variable domain reads DGGITQSPKYLFRKEGQNVTLSCEQNLNHDAMYWYRQDPGQGLRLIYYSQIVNDFQKGDIAEGYSVSREKKESFPLTVTSAQKNPTAFYLCASSITVGNEQFFGPGTRLTVL.

In this sample, this clone turned up once. The chain couples TRBV7-8 to TRBJ1-2; possible D gene TRBD1, 6 bases. Germline CDR1 and CDR2: SGHVS and FQNEAQ. The CDR3 loop spans 16 amino acids. The V gene lost 1 base and the J gene lost 6 bases, with 18 bases spanning the gap. The CDR3 bases are TGTGCCAGCAGCTTAGGGTCCGCAGGGGCTCAGAATGGCTACACCTTC. This sequence encodes CASSLGSAGAQNGYTF.

The chain is built from TRBV19 and TRBJ2-1; D ambiguous. The CDR3 is made up of 11 amino acids. CDR1 is LNHDA, CDR2 SQIVND, per germline (reference sequence). Trimming took off 1 base at V and 8 bases at J, with 3 bases between the two ends. The CDR3 protein is CASSIVDEQFF. The DNA for the CDR3 is TGTGCCAGTAGTATAGTCGATGAGCAGTTCTTC. The full variable domain, rest sourced from reference TRBV19 and TRBJ2-1, is DGGITQSPKYLFRKEGQNVTLSCEQNLNHDAMYWYRQDPGQGLRLIYYSQIVNDFQKGDIAEGYSVSREKKESFPLTVTSAQKNPTAFYLCASSIVDEQFFGPGTRLTVL.

V is TRBV10-1 and J is TRBJ1-5; D ambiguous. CDR1 is WNHNN and CDR2 is SYGVQD in the germline V gene (reference sequence). This CDR3 is built from 13 residues. Trimming pared 3 bases from V and 2 bases from J, leaving 5 bases between. CDR3 DNA: TGCGCCAGCAGTGATGGTGGCAATCAGCCCCAGCATTTT. As protein: CASSDGGNQPQHF.

The rearrangement links TRBV5-1 to TRBJ2-7; D possibly corresponds to TRBD1 (5 bases). Germline values: CDR1 SGHRS, CDR2 YFSETQ. The CDR3 length is 13 residues. Trimming stripped 4 bases from V and 5 bases from J, with 13 bases between. The CDR3 coding sequence is TGCGCCAGCAGCCCCCCCTCCAGGGACGAGCAGTACTTC. It encodes CASSPPSRDEQYF. Full variable domain (remainder filled in from reference TRBV5-1 and TRBJ2-7): KAGVTQTPRYLIKTRGQQVTLSCSPISGHRSVSWYQQTPGQGLQFLFEYFSETQRNKGNFPGRFSGRQFSNSRSEMNVSTLELGDSALYLCASSPPSRDEQYFGPGTRLTVT.